The entry below gives a single T cell receptor beta chain sequence along with its context. Its antigen remains unknown. This sample stems from a study of radiotherapy plus CTLA-4 blockade in lung cancer. Study context: 18% of patients responded objectively, and about 32% achieved disease control.

Findings and limits, study-wide: Strongest reported response predictors: early blood clone changes and post-radiation interferon-beta.

Some clones are missing from TCRdb's copy, which holds only in-frame ones; the method was immunoSEQ multiplex PCR. The sample consists of roughly 54,000 clones, approximately 79% of them appearing once. The CDR3 sequence is 15 residues long. V shed 4 bases and J 4 bases; nucleotides not matched to a gene: 6. Germline CDR1 reads SNHLY; CDR2 reads FYNNEI. This TCR derives from a human donor with non-small cell lung cancer who had a partial response to radiotherapy plus ipilimumab. Sequencing used peripheral blood, obtained from a patient treated with radiotherapy plus ipilimumab. The chain combines TRBV2 with TRBJ2-5; TRBD1 aligns across 10 bases. The DNA of the CDR3 is TGTGCCAGCAGTGGGGGACAGGGGATGGGAGAGACCCAGTACTTC. Protein product: CASSGGQGMGETQYF.